These T cell receptor beta chains were read from a single sample in a study of blood T cell repertoires in COVID-19. TCRdb's table, derived via immunoSEQ multiplex PCR, lists solely in-frame clones and lacks some. The sample holds 35,000 to 50,000 clones, around 90% seen once. The sample taken for sequencing was peripheral blood. These receptors were taken from a man aged 45-65 years with active COVID-19. The CDR3 runs from the conserved cysteine through the conserved F or W. The order of the fields is D gene, clone size, V gene, J gene, CDR3 DNA, CDR3 protein. A D gene is named only where the DNA matches it firmly. Where a row states a size, it is once, few, many or the class of an expanded clone; other rows omit it.

NA	once	TRBV30	TRBJ1-5	TGTGCCTGGAGTGCCTCCTTAGGAGCGTGGAATCAGCCCCAGCATTTT	CAWSASLGAWNQPQHF
TRBD1	NA	TRBV3-1/TRBV3-2	TRBJ2-6	TGTGCCAGCTCGATCGGGACAGGGGGGTCTGGGGCCAACGTCCTGACTTTC	CASSIGTGGSGANVLTF
TRBD1	NA	TRBV19	TRBJ2-5	TGTGCCAGTAGTGGACTCAGGGGGTTGGAGACCCAGTACTTC	CASSGLRGLETQYF
TRBD1	NA	TRBV9	TRBJ1-1	TGTGCCAGCAGCGAGCGACAGGGGGCTTGGTCTACTGAAGCTTTCTTT	CASSERQGAWSTEAFF
TRBD1	NA	TRBV19	TRBJ1-1	TGTGCCAGTAGAACCCGACAGGGTAGATTGGACACTGAAGCTTTCTTT	CASRTRQGRLDTEAFF
TRBD1	NA	TRBV14	TRBJ1-2	TGTGCCAGCAGCCAAAGACAGGGGAATGGCTACACCTTC	CASSQRQGNGYTF
NA	few	TRBV7-9	TRBJ2-2	TGTGCCAGCAGCTGGACAAGATTCACCGGGGAGCTGTTTTTT	CASSWTRFTGELFF
NA	NA	TRBV2	TRBJ2-1	TGTGCCAGCAGCCAGCAGGCCACACCTTCCAATGAGCAGTTCTTC	CASSQQATPSNEQFF
NA	NA	TRBV5-1	TRBJ1-1	TGCGCCAGCAGCGATTCAGGGGAATCCACTGAAGCTTTCTTT	CASSDSGESTEAFF
TRBD1	NA	TRBV5-6	TRBJ2-6	TGTGCCAGCAGCTTTAGGACAGGGGTCGGACGGGGGGCCAACGTCCTGACTTTC	CASSFRTGVGRGANVLTF
NA	few	TRBV7-2	TRBJ1-1	TGTGCCAGCAGCTATGGGGGCTACACTGAAGCTTTCTTT	CASSYGGYTEAFF
NA	NA	TRBV5-1	TRBJ1-1	TGCGCCAGCAGCTTGGTGTCCCGGGGGACTGAAGCTTTCTTT	CASSLVSRGTEAFF
NA	NA	TRBV30	TRBJ2-2	TGTGCCTGGAAGCAGAACACCGGGGAGCTGTTTTTT	CAWKQNTGELFF
TRBD1	NA	TRBV6-5	TRBJ2-3	TGTGCCAGCATAAAGGGGGCGTCGCAGTATTTT	CASIKGASQYF
NA	NA	TRBV29-1	TRBJ1-6	TGCAGCGTTAGGACAGAATATAATTCACCCCTCCACTTT	CSVRTEYNSPLHF
NA	NA	TRBV7-9	TRBJ1-2	TGTGCCAGCAGCACACAGAACTATGGCTACACCTTC	CASSTQNYGYTF
TRBD1	once	TRBV7-9	TRBJ1-4	TGTGCCAGCAGCCCGCGGACAGGAACTAATGAAAAACTGTTTTTT	CASSPRTGTNEKLFF
NA	NA	TRBV7-6	TRBJ2-5	TGTGCCAGCAGCTACACAGGGGGGGTGGCCCAGTACTTC	CASSYTGGVAQYF
NA	NA	TRBV3-1/TRBV3-2	TRBJ1-1	TGTGCCAGCAGCCGTGTCGGGGTTGCTTTCTTT	CASSRVGVAFF
TRBD1	NA	TRBV5-4	TRBJ2-2	TGTGCCAGCAGTTCCGGGACAGGGGTCGGGGAGCTGTTTTTT	CASSSGTGVGELFF
TRBD1	NA	TRBV6-5	TRBJ2-7	TGTGCCAGCAGTTCTGCGGGACAGGGGTTCTTCGAGCAGTACTTC	CASSSAGQGFFEQYF
TRBD1	NA	TRBV19	TRBJ2-7	TGTGCCAGTATGGACCGGGACAGGCCCTACGAGCAGTACTTC	CASMDRDRPYEQYF
TRBD1	NA	TRBV5-6	TRBJ1-4	TGTGCCAGCAGCATCCGGACAGGGGCAGGTGAAAAACTGTTTTTT	CASSIRTGAGEKLFF
NA	once	TRBV11-2	TRBJ2-3	TGTGCCAGCAGCTTAGACGGCGGGGGCCGCACAGATACGCAGTATTTT	CASSLDGGGRTDTQYF
TRBD1	once	TRBV18	TRBJ1-2	TGTGCCAGCTCACCAGACAGGGGGTATGGCTACACCTTC	CASSPDRGYGYTF
NA	NA	TRBV6-5	TRBJ2-5	TGTGCCAGCAGTTACTCGATTAGGGGAGGAGAGACCCAGTACTTC	CASSYSIRGGETQYF
NA	NA	TRBV4-1	TRBJ2-1	TGCGCCAGCAGCCAAGATTTCGGGGATACGTTCTTC	CASSQDFGDTFF
TRBD2	NA	TRBV6-4	TRBJ2-1	TGTGCCAGCAGTGTTCATGCCGGGGGGGAGGGCAATGAGCAGTTCTTC	CASSVHAGGEGNEQFF
NA	NA	TRBV5-4	TRBJ2-3	TGTGCCAGCAGCTTGGAGTTCCGGGTGGATACGCAGTATTTT	CASSLEFRVDTQYF
NA	NA	TRBV28	TRBJ2-7	TGTGCCAGCAGGGAGCCAGGGACTGGGACCTACGAGCAGTACTTC	CASREPGTGTYEQYF
NA	NA	TRBV6-5	TRBJ2-4	TGTGCCAGCAGTTTTAGTTACGGCAAAAACATTCAGTACTTC	CASSFSYGKNIQYF
TRBD2	few	TRBV4-2	TRBJ2-5	TGTGCCAGCAGCCAAGATCGGGGGGGCCAAGAGACCCAGTACTTC	CASSQDRGGQETQYF
TRBD2	NA	TRBV7-2	TRBJ2-5	TGTGCCAGCAGCTTAAGGGCGGCGGGGGGAGAGACCCAGTACTTC	CASSLRAAGGETQYF
TRBD1	NA	TRBV29-1	TRBJ2-2	TGCAGCGCTATACAGGGGGCGAGGACCGGGGAGCTGTTTTTT	CSAIQGARTGELFF
NA	NA	TRBV6-5	TRBJ1-3	TGTGCCAGCAGTTACTCGCAGGTCTCAATTGGAAACACCATATATTTT	CASSYSQVSIGNTIYF
NA	once	TRBV18	TRBJ1-5	TGTGCCAGCTCACCTCAGTGGGGGCGGCAGCCCCAGCATTTT	CASSPQWGRQPQHF
NA	NA	TRBV5-4	TRBJ2-2	TGTGCCAGCAGCGTGACCGGGAAACCGACCACCGGGGAGCTGTTTTTT	CASSVTGKPTTGELFF
NA	NA	TRBV6-6	TRBJ1-6	TGTGCCAGCAGAACAGGGCCCAATTCACCCCTCCACTTT	CASRTGPNSPLHF
NA	NA	TRBV30	TRBJ1-1	TGTGCCTGGAGTGGGGAACCCCGGGGAGCTTTCTTT	CAWSGEPRGAFF
NA	NA	TRBV6-4	TRBJ1-2	TGTGCCACCTCGACAGGCGAAGGGGTTGGCTACACCTTC	CATSTGEGVGYTF
NA	NA	TRBV10-2	TRBJ1-1	TGCGCCAGCACGACAGAAACCATGAACACTGAAGCTTTCTTT	CASTTETMNTEAFF
TRBD1	NA	TRBV7-9	TRBJ1-4	TGTGCCAGCAGCTGGGGAAACAGGGGACACGAAAAACTGTTTTTT	CASSWGNRGHEKLFF
NA	once	TRBV5-6	TRBJ2-7	TGTGCCAGCAGCTCCCGACATCGATTGTCCTACGAGCAGTACTTC	CASSSRHRLSYEQYF
NA	NA	TRBV27	TRBJ1-6	TGTGCCAGCAGGCAGGGAGGTCATTCACCCCTCCACTTT	CASRQGGHSPLHF
TRBD2	NA	TRBV5-4	TRBJ2-2	TGTGCCAGCAGCTTGCCGGGGGGGCGAACCGGGGAGCTGTTTTTT	CASSLPGGRTGELFF